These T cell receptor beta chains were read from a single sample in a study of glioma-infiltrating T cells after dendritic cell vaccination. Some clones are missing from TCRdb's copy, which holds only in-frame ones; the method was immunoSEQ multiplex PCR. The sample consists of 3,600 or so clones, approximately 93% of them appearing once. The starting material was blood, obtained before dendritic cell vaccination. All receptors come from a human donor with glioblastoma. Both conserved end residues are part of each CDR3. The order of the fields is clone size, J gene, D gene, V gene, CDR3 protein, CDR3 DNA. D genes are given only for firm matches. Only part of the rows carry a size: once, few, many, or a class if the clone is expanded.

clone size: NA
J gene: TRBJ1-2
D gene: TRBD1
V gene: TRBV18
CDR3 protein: CASSPSQGDGYTF
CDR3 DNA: TGTGCCAGCTCACCAAGTCAGGGGGATGGCTACACCTTC

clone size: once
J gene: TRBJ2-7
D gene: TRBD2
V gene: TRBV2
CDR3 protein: CASRNPGLAGGKISEQYF
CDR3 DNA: TGTGCCAGCAGAAATCCGGGACTAGCGGGAGGGAAGATTTCCGAGCAGTACTTC

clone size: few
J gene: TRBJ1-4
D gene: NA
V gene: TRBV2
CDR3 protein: CASRGSGFGELFF
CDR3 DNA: TGTGCCAGCCGGGGGTCGGGTTTCGGGGAACTGTTTTTT

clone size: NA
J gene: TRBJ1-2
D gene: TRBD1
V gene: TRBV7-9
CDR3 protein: CASSHPTGNYGYTF
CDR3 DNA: TGTGCCAGCAGCCATCCGACAGGGAACTATGGCTACACCTTC

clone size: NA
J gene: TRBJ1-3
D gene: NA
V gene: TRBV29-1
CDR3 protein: CSVTHSGNTIYF
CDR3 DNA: TGCAGCGTTACACACTCTGGAAACACCATATATTTT

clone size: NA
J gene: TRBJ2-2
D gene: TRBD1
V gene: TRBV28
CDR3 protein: CASSRNTGAGELFF
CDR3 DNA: TGTGCCAGCAGTCGGAATACAGGGGCCGGGGAGCTGTTTTTT

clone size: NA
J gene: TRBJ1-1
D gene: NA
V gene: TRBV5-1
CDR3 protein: CASSLGDTVNTEAFF
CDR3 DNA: TGCGCCAGCAGCTTGGGGGACACGGTGAACACTGAAGCTTTCTTT

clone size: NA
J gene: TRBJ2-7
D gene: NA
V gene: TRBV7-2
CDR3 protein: CASSLGGLRARYEQYF
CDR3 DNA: TGTGCCAGCAGCTTAGGAGGGCTGAGGGCCCGATACGAGCAGTACTTC

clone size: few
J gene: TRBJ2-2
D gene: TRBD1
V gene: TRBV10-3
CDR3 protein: CAISASDRATGGELFF
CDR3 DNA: TGTGCCATCAGTGCATCGGACAGGGCCACAGGCGGGGAGCTGTTTTTT

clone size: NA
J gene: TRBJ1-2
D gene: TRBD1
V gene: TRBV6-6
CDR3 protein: CASSYGQATNYGYTF
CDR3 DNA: TGTGCCAGCAGTTACGGACAGGCTACTAACTATGGCTACACCTTC

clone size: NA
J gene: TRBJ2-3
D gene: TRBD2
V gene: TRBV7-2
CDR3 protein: CASTSGGIAGHSTDTQYF
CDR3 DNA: TGTGCCAGCACATCCGGAGGGATAGCGGGACACAGCACAGATACGCAGTATTTT

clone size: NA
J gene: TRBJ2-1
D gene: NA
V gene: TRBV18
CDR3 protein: CASSWAYNEQFF
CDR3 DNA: TGTGCCAGCTCATGGGCGTACAATGAGCAGTTCTTC

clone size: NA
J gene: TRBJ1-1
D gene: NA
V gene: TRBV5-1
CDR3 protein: CASSFGGGNTEAFF
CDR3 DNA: TGCGCCAGCAGCTTCGGGGGAGGGAACACTGAAGCTTTCTTT

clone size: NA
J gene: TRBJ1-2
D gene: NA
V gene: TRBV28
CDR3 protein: CASSFGQRHYGYTF
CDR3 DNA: TGTGCCAGCAGTTTCGGACAGCGACACTATGGCTACACCTTC

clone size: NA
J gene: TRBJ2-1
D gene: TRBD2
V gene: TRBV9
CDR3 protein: CASSVLAANNEQFF
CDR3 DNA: TGTGCCAGCAGCGTACTAGCGGCTAACAATGAGCAGTTCTTC